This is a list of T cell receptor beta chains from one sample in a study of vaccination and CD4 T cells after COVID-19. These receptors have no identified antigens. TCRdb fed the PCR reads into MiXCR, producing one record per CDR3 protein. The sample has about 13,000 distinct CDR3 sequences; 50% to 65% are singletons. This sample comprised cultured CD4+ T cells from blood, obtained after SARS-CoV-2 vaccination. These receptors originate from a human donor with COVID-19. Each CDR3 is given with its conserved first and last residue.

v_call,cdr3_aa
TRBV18,CASSPPLGEKTGELFF
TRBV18,CASSPGTSGEQYF
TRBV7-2,CASSLIRLAGSNTDTQYF
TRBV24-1,CATSVQGGNTGELFF
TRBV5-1,CASSPEGGNQPQHF
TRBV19,CASSRTGATYEQYF
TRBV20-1,CSAPGTGLGNEQFF
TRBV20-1,CSARTGSYGYTF
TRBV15,CATSRAKGTRGSGGGETQYF
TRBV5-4,CASSGLWGGDYGYTF
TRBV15,CATSRHNLPGNTIYF
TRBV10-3,CATDPGQGYSPLHF
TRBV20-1,CSAGPENYGYTF
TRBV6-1,CASSGFKGAAKNIQYF
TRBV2,CASEQGGLQPQHF
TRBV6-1,CASSDGGGLRDSPLHF
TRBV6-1,CASRAPGQWNSPLHF
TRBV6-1,CASSTRGVNQPQHF
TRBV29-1,CSVEISGVDTQYF
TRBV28,CASCLPGSSYNSPLHF
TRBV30,CAWTSARTEAFF
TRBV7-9,CASSRQGSRDQPQHF
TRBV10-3,CAIRDRFFTEAFF
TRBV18,CASSPGRTPETQYF
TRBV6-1,CASSLAGGPTGELFF
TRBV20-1,CSVGTNEYTQYF
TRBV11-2,CASSFKQQTYGYTF
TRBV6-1,CASRAGQGGNQPQHF
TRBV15,CATSRGGHEQYF
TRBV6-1,CASSPVGANSGNTIYF
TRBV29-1,CSVAPGSGGNTIYF
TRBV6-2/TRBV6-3,CASSNSMNTEAFF
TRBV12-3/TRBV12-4,CASSPTGTGISNQPQHF